These 24 T cell receptor beta chains were all obtained from the same sample, sequenced in a study of T cells expressing NK-cell markers. TCRdb reprocessed the 5' RACE reads and keeps a single row for each CDR3 protein, giving no DNA. Its listing shows 130,000 to 150,000 distinct CDR3 sequences. Material for sequencing was blood T cells: a sorted CD56 or NKG2C T cell subset, CD4+ or CD8+ T cells, or bulk PBMC T cells (not recorded which). Source of these receptors: a man aged 18 to 30 in good health.

The chain combines TRBV12-3 or TRBV12-4 with TRBJ2-7; TCRdb's D call of TRBD2 is untestable without DNA. CDR3 size: 14 residues. The CDR3 loop reads CASSSLGEFYEQYF.

The J gene is TRBJ2-2, the V gene TRBV10-1; checking the TCRdb D call of TRBD1 is not possible without DNA. Germline V lookup: CDR1 WNHNN, CDR2 SYGVQD (reference sequence). This CDR3 region has 17 residues. The CDR3 protein is CASSEIFQDSRTGELFF.

CDR3 residues: CASSSRTSGRANEQFF. This chain connects TRBV12-3 or TRBV12-4 to TRBJ2-1; absent DNA, TCRdb's TRBD2 call cannot be checked. CDR3 size: 16 residues.

The rearrangement uses TRBV9 and TRBJ2-3; with no DNA, the TCRdb D assignment of TRBD2 cannot be verified. CDR1 is SGDLS, CDR2 YYNGEE, per germline. The CDR3 has 15 residues. CDR3 amino acids: CASSVVGGSADTQYF.

The chain joins TRBV24-1 to TRBJ2-1; checking the TCRdb D call of TRBD2 is not possible without DNA. This CDR3 has 15 residues. Germline values: CDR1 KGHDR, CDR2 SFDVKD. The CDR3 sequence: CATSDSLAYYNEQFF.

V gene TRBV27 combines with J gene TRBJ1-1. Germline loops: CDR1 MNHEY, CDR2 SMNVEV (reference sequence). The CDR3 covers 16 residues. This CDR3 reads CASSLSVSHMNTEAFF.

The rearrangement uses TRBV12-3 or TRBV12-4 and TRBJ2-5; TCRdb calls TRBD1, which cannot be checked without DNA. CDR3 length equals 13 residues. CDR3 loop: CASSLTPWETQYF.

The rearrangement links TRBV20-1 to TRBJ1-4. This CDR3 is 15 amino acids long. Germline V gives CDR1 DFQATT, CDR2 SNEGSKA (reference sequence). The CDR3 loop is CSARDMTDSNEKLFF.

V and J are TRBV12-5 and TRBJ2-4; TCRdb returns TRBD1, unconfirmable since there is no DNA. The CDR3 is 19 residues long. Germline CDR1 is LGHNT and CDR2 is FRNRAP. The CDR3 loop is CASGASGTGDILAKNIQYF. Combining the CDR3 with reference TRBV12-5 and TRBJ2-4 gives the whole variable domain DARVTQTPRHKVTEMGQEVTMRCQPILGHNTVFWYRQTMMQGLELLAYFRNRAPLDDSGMPKDRFSAEMPDATLATLKIQPSEPRDSAVYFCASGASGTGDILAKNIQYFGAGTRLSVL.

The V call is TRBV28, the J call TRBJ2-7. The CDR3 is made up of 12 amino acids. CDR1 is MDHEN, CDR2 SYDVKM, per germline. The CDR3 here is CASSYTTYEQYF.

The genes are TRBV4-3 and TRBJ2-3. CDR3 length: 16 amino acids. In germline, CDR1 is LGHNA, CDR2 YSLEER. This CDR3 is CASSQDKSRSTDTQYF.

The rearrangement uses TRBV7-6 and TRBJ1-2; checking the TCRdb D call of TRBD1 is not possible without DNA. This CDR3 spans 12 amino acids. Germline values: CDR1 SGHVS, CDR2 FNYEAQ. The CDR3 here is CASSPTGLGYTF.

V gene TRBV13 combines with J gene TRBJ2-5; TCRdb reports TRBD2, a call that lacks DNA to check it against. CDR3 length: 16 residues. Germline values: CDR1 PRHDT, CDR2 FYEKMQ (reference sequence). The chain's CDR3 is CASSTLEAAGQETQYF.

The chain carries TRBV7-2 and TRBJ2-2; TCRdb selects TRBD2, and the lack of DNA leaves this call unchecked. Germline V gene data show CDR1 as SGHTA and CDR2 as FQGNSA. The CDR3 contains 16 residues. CDR3 in amino acids: CASSPSSGRAAGELFF.

This chain joins TRBV4-1 and TRBJ2-1; absent DNA, TCRdb's TRBD2 call cannot be checked. Germline V lookup: CDR1 MGHRA, CDR2 YSYEKL. The length of the CDR3 is 13 residues. The chain's CDR3 is CASSSGRDNEQFF.

This CDR3 reads CASTWTSGLNEQFF. The chain links TRBV19 to TRBJ2-1; TCRdb outputs TRBD2, but without DNA this stays unchecked. CDR1 and CDR2 from the germline V gene are LNHDA and SQIVND (reference sequence). The CDR3 is made up of 14 amino acids.

The genes are TRBV2 and TRBJ2-3; TCRdb designates TRBD2, a call that cannot be tested without DNA. The CDR3 covers 16 residues. The germline CDR1 and CDR2 sequences are SNHLY and FYNNEI. The CDR3 sequence is CASSGTSAPGTDTQYF.

The chain combines TRBV11-2 with TRBJ2-1; TCRdb names TRBD2, which stays unverified in the absence of DNA. The CDR3 consists of 15 residues. From germline, CDR1 is SGHAT and CDR2 FQNNGV. CDR3 in amino acids: CASSLDSAGVNEQFF. The whole variable domain, remainder taken from reference TRBV11-2 and TRBJ2-1, is EAGVAQSPRYKIIEKRQSVAFWCNPISGHATLYWYQQILGQGPKLLIQFQNNGVVDDSQLPKDRFSAERLKGVDSTLKIQPAKLEDSAVYLCASSLDSAGVNEQFFGPGTRLTVL.

The chain uses TRBV20-1 and TRBJ1-6. CDR3 length: 17 residues. Germline CDR1 reads DFQATT; CDR2 reads SNEGSKA (reference sequence). CDR3 sequence reads: CSARESAGTSNGSPLHF.

The V call is TRBV7-9, the J call TRBJ2-1; TCRdb selects TRBD1, and the lack of DNA leaves this call unchecked. This CDR3 comprises 17 residues. Looked up from germline, CDR1 is SEHNR and CDR2 is FQNEAQ (reference sequence). CDR3 protein: CASSLPVRTLSYNEQFF.

This chain joins TRBV15 and TRBJ2-3; TCRdb outputs TRBD2, but without DNA this stays unchecked. Germline values: CDR1 LNHNV, CDR2 YYDKDF (reference sequence). The CDR3 has 14 residues. Here the CDR3 reads CATSSRRDFHTQYF.

The chain links TRBV12-3 or TRBV12-4 to TRBJ2-2; the D gene TCRdb calls, TRBD2, cannot be checked with no DNA. CDR3 size: 17 residues. The CDR3 spells CASSPRGGQVTTGELFF.

This sequence joins TRBV12-3 or TRBV12-4 and TRBJ2-1; no DNA is available, so the TRBD2 call from TCRdb remains unchecked. The CDR3 is made up of 15 amino acids. The CDR3 is CASRRGLAGYNEQFF.

The chain has TRBV12-3 or TRBV12-4 and TRBJ1-1. CDR3 size: 17 residues. Here the CDR3 reads CASSLWVADKWDTEAFF.